The 16 T cell receptor beta chains below come from one sample, sequenced in a study of blood T cell repertoires in COVID-19. TCRdb keeps only in-frame clones here, not all; method: immunoSEQ multiplex PCR. The sample includes approximately 50,000 clones, 70% to 90% seen only once; the top ten take 2.5% to 3%. Sequencing was performed on peripheral blood. These receptors were collected from a woman older than 75 with acute or convalescent COVID-19.

The CDR3 reads CSVVEGSNTEAFF. The CDR3 nucleotides read TGCAGCGTTGTGGAGGGATCGAACACTGAAGCTTTCTTT. The rearrangement links TRBV29-1 to TRBJ1-1, with unresolved D. This CDR3 spans 13 amino acids. V was clipped by 4 bases and J by 1 base, with 10 bases between them. Germline CDR1 and CDR2: SQVTM and ANQGSEA.

This clone was counted a few times. V usage is TRBV6-5 and J usage is TRBJ1-1, with 7 nucleotides matching TRBD1. J was trimmed by 1 base and V by 6 bases; bases with no gene match: 2. Germline lookup yields CDR1 MNHEY and CDR2 SVGAGI. The CDR3 is 13 amino acids. The CDR3 here is CASRGQQNTEAFF. CDR3 nucleotides: TGTGCCAGCAGGGGACAGCAGAACACTGAAGCTTTCTTT.

The rearrangement joins TRBV5-5 to TRBJ1-5; D is perhaps TRBD1 (6 bases). The V end lost 7 bases, the J end lost 6 bases, and 23 bases lay between the germline ends. Germline assignment: CDR1 SGHKS and CDR2 YYEKEE (reference sequence). The length of the CDR3 is 16 residues. The CDR3 spells CASDPGGGAGGQPQHF. The CDR3 DNA reads as TGTGCCAGCGACCCAGGTGGGGGGGCAGGAGGTCAGCCCCAGCATTTT.

The genes are TRBV30 and TRBJ1-3, with D perhaps TRBD1 (5 bases). The CDR3 contains 12 residues. The V and J ends lost 6 bases and 1 base respectively, with 7 bases between them. The germline V gene encodes CDR1 GTSNPN and CDR2 SVGIG (reference sequence). CDR3 loop: CACSGSGNTIYF. The CDR3 region has the DNA TGTGCCTGCTCAGGGTCTGGAAACACCATATATTTT.

The chain is built from TRBV5-6 and TRBJ2-1; 10 bases match TRBD2. Unmatched junction bases numbered 14, after V lost 4 bases and J lost 7 bases. The CDR3 loop spans 17 amino acids. Germline V gene data show CDR1 as SGHDT and CDR2 as YYEEEE. CDR3 sequence (DNA): TGTGCCAGCAGCCCTAGGGAAGCGGGGGGGCACAGAAATGAGCAGTTCTTC. It specifies CASSPREAGGHRNEQFF.

The rearrangement joins TRBV6-6 to TRBJ1-6; 9 bases line up with TRBD1. This CDR3 comprises 15 residues. Germline CDR1 is MNHNY and CDR2 is SVGAGI (reference sequence). V lost 5 bases and J lost 9; bases outside the gene matches: 8. In nucleotides, the CDR3 is TGTGCCAGCAGTAGTCTCACAGGGGGCGCTTCACCCCTCCACTTT. It encodes CASSSLTGGASPLHF.

The chain has TRBV19 and TRBJ1-1; TRBD1 matches at 8 bases. CDR3 length: 17 residues. From germline, CDR1 is LNHDA and CDR2 SQIVND (reference sequence). The V and J ends lost 1 base and 5 bases, in that order; junction bases with no gene match: 12. CDR3: CASSIGQGQGGSTEAFF. CDR3 nucleotides: TGTGCCAGTAGTATAGGACAGGGGCAAGGGGGTTCAACTGAAGCTTTCTTT.

This clone was found a few times. This rearrangement joins TRBV18 to TRBJ1-6; 9 bases align to TRBD1. V lost 2 bases to trimming and J lost 8 bases; unmatched junction nucleotides: 7. CDR1 and CDR2 from the germline V gene are KGHSH and LQKENI. The CDR3 is 16 residues long. The CDR3 region has the DNA TGTGCCAGCTCACCAAGGGACAGGGAAAAGCATTCACCCCTCCACTTT. Encoded protein: CASSPRDREKHSPLHF. The whole variable domain, remainder taken from reference TRBV18 and TRBJ1-6, is NAGVMQNPRHLVRRRGQEARLRCSPMKGHSHVYWYRQLPEEGLKFMVYLQKENIIDESGMPKERFSAEFPKEGPSILRIQQVVRGDSAAYFCASSPRDREKHSPLHFGNGTRLTVT.

The chain couples TRBV9 to TRBJ2-1; the match to TRBD1 covers 7 bases. V trimming: 4 bases; J trimming: 7 bases; junction bases outside the gene matches: 17. This CDR3 is built from 17 residues. Germline V gene lookup returns CDR1 SGDLS and CDR2 YYNGEE. The CDR3 reads CASSPQPSGTVKNEQFF. Here the CDR3 DNA reads TGTGCCAGCAGCCCCCAACCCTCCGGGACAGTAAAAAATGAGCAGTTCTTC.

The genes are TRBV23-1 and TRBJ1-6; 11 bases are a match to TRBD1. TRBV23-1 is assigned to the ORF class and has an uncertain function. The CDR3 is made up of 17 amino acids. The trim removed 2 bases at V and 8 bases at J, leaving 8 bases unmatched. CDR3 DNA sequence: TGCGCCAGCAGTCAAACCCGGGACAGGGGGGAAGATTCACCCCTCCACTTT. Translated: CASSQTRDRGEDSPLHF.

This rearrangement joins TRBV29-1 to TRBJ1-4; a weak D match, TRBD1 (6 bases). Trimming left V 4 bases short and J 7 bases short, with 10 bases between. This CDR3 spans 12 amino acids. Germline V gives CDR1 SQVTM, CDR2 ANQGSEA. DNA for the CDR3: TGCAGCGTTGGGGAGGGGGGTGAAAAACTGTTTTTT. As protein: CSVGEGGEKLFF. Drawing the rest from reference TRBV29-1 and TRBJ1-4, the complete variable domain is SAVISQKPSRDICQRGTSLTIQCQVDSQVTMMFWYRQQPGQSLTLIATANQGSEATYESGFVIDKFPISRPNLTFSTLTVSNMSPEDSSIYLCSVGEGGEKLFFGSGTQLSVL.

This clone was seen a handful of times. The chain carries TRBV5-1 and TRBJ2-7, with 9 positions matching TRBD2. The CDR3 sequence is 15 residues long. The trim removed 5 bases at V and 0 bases at J, leaving 6 bases unmatched. Germline values: CDR1 SGHRS, CDR2 YFSETQ. The chain's CDR3 is CASRRTSDSSYEQYF. Here the CDR3 DNA reads TGCGCCAGCAGAAGGACTAGCGATAGCTCCTACGAGCAGTACTTC.

CDR3 residues: CASSLVSSETQYF. The CDR3, as DNA: TGCGCCAGCAGCTTGGTGTCCTCGGAGACCCAGTACTTC. The chain combines TRBV5-1 with TRBJ2-5; D remains unclear. In germline, CDR1 is SGHRS, CDR2 YFSETQ. The ends were cut back, 0 bases at V and 5 bases at J, with 8 bases in the middle. This CDR3 contains 13 residues.

The chain joins TRBV7-8 to TRBJ1-2, with D perhaps TRBD1 (6 bases). CDR1 SGHVS and CDR2 FQNEAQ come from the germline V gene. The CDR3 covers 14 residues. Trimming pared 1 base from V and 4 bases from J, leaving 10 bases between. CDR3 region: CASSLGPGAYGYTF. CDR3 bases: TGTGCCAGCAGCTTAGGGCCAGGGGCCTATGGCTACACCTTC. The full variable domain, with the rest looked up from reference TRBV7-8 and TRBJ1-2, is GAGVSQSPRYKVAKRGQDVALRCDPISGHVSLFWYQQALGQGPEFLTYFQNEAQLDKSGLPSDRFFAERPEGSVSTLKIQRTQQEDSAVYLCASSLGPGAYGYTFGSGTRLTVV.

The gene calls are TRBV5-1 and TRBJ2-5, with TRBD2 as a possible D gene (5 bases). The CDR3 extends over 14 amino acids. Germline assignment: CDR1 SGHRS and CDR2 YFSETQ. Trimming took 0 bases from V and 5 from J, leaving 11 bases between them. The CDR3 nucleotides read TGCGCCAGCAGCTTGGGGGATTGGGAGGAGACCCAGTACTTC. Its protein product is CASSLGDWEETQYF.

CDR3 amino acids: CASSLGPDYNEQFF. The CDR3 nucleotides read TGCGCCAGCAGCTTGGGGCCAGATTACAATGAGCAGTTCTTC. V and J are TRBV5-1 and TRBJ2-1; D ambiguous. The length of the CDR3 is 14 residues. Germline V gives CDR1 SGHRS, CDR2 YFSETQ. V lost 0 bases and J 4 bases, leaving 8 bases between the germline ends. Using reference TRBV5-1 and TRBJ2-1 for the parts outside the CDR3, the full variable domain is KAGVTQTPRYLIKTRGQQVTLSCSPISGHRSVSWYQQTPGQGLQFLFEYFSETQRNKGNFPGRFSGRQFSNSRSEMNVSTLELGDSALYLCASSLGPDYNEQFFGPGTRLTVL.